This T cell receptor beta chain was identified in a study of regulatory T cells in long-lasting Graves disease. Per germline, CDR1 DFQATT and CDR2 SNEGSKA (reference sequence). This CDR3 spans 11 amino acids. Building of the TCR beta libraries involved iRepertoire HTBI primers and Arm-PCR of CDR3 regions. From the multiplex PCR reads, TCRdb called clonotypes with MiXCR, one entry per CDR3 protein. The table shows about 300,000 distinct CDR3 sequences, with around 23% occurring only once. Findings and limits, study-wide: Preferential use of TRBV28, TRBJ1-2 and TRBJ2-5 was seen in persistent disease.

The time point: persistent/refractory GD, antithyroid drugs over 5 years with positive TRAb. RNA extracted from PBMCs served as the sequencing template. Criteria from the American Thyroid Association guidelines were applied to diagnose Graves' disease. In the case of this clonotype: The antigen remains undetermined. One junction end does not reproduce the germline sequence, and a read error may be involved.

The V and J genes are TRBV20-1 and TRBJ1-4; D gene ambiguous. The sequence came from a female donor with Graves disease. The sample in question was peripheral blood mononuclear cells (PBMCs), obtained when the disease was refractory, from a patient treated with antithyroid drugs. The CDR3 region is CSATSTRNPVF. The CDR3 coding sequence is TGCAGTGCTACCTCCACGCGGAACCCTGTTTTT.